This entry lists 28 T cell receptor beta chains sequenced from one sample in a study of blood T cell repertoires in COVID-19. Some clones are missing from TCRdb's copy, which holds only in-frame ones; the method was immunoSEQ multiplex PCR. The sample includes about 300,000 clones, 70% to 90% of them seen just once. The sample consisted of peripheral blood. These receptors originate from a woman aged 25 to 39 with COVID-19, enrolled during active disease.

This rearrangement joins TRBV5-6 to TRBJ2-1; 8 bases are shared with TRBD2. Germline V gene data show CDR1 as SGHDT and CDR2 as YYEEEE. The CDR3 contains 19 residues. With V trimmed by 4 bases and J by 0 bases, 15 bases remained unmatched. The CDR3 here is CASSGGLWTSRSSYNEQFF. Here the CDR3 DNA reads TGTGCCAGCAGCGGGGGGCTGTGGACTAGCAGGAGCTCCTACAATGAGCAGTTCTTC.

V gene TRBV5-4 combines with J gene TRBJ2-5; tentative D call: TRBD1 (6 bases). The CDR3 extends over 14 amino acids. Trimming cost V 4 bases and J 1 base, with 11 bases left between them. CDR1 and CDR2 (germline): SGHNT, YYREEE (reference sequence). CDR3 nucleotides: TGTGCCAGCAGCCCTAGCAGGGGCCAAGAGACCCAGTACTTC. It specifies CASSPSRGQETQYF. Full variable domain (rest looked up from reference TRBV5-4 and TRBJ2-5): ETGVTQSPTHLIKTRGQQVTLRCSSQSGHNTVSWYQQALGQGPQFIFQYYREEENGRGNFPPRFSGLQFPNYSSELNVNALELDDSALYLCASSPSRGQETQYFGPGTRLLVL.

CDR3 sequence reads: CASRRQGNEQYF. The DNA of the CDR3 is TGTGCCAGCAGACGACAGGGGAACGAGCAGTACTTC. The chain couples TRBV6-5 to TRBJ2-7; 8 bases fit TRBD1. CDR1 MNHEY and CDR2 SVGAGI come from the germline V gene. V lost 6 bases and J lost 5; bases outside the gene matches: 3. The length of the CDR3 is 12 residues.

This chain connects TRBV9 to TRBJ2-3; TRBD2 might be the D (6 bases). Germline V gene sequence: CDR1 SGDLS, CDR2 YYNGEE. This CDR3 has 15 residues. V was pared by 3 bases and J by 2 bases, with 13 bases between. CDR3 amino acids: CASSGGLGVTDTQYF. DNA of the CDR3: TGTGCCAGCAGCGGGGGACTTGGGGTCACAGATACGCAGTATTTT. Variable domain in full (rest from reference TRBV9 and TRBJ2-3): DSGVTQTPKHLITATGQRVTLRCSPRSGDLSVYWYQQSLDQGLQFLIQYYNGEERAKGNILERFSAQQFPDLHSELNLSSLELGDSALYFCASSGGLGVTDTQYFGPGTRLTVL.

This sequence joins TRBV27 and TRBJ1-2, with TRBD1 matching over 7 bases. CDR3 length: 14 residues. Germline trimming cut 5 bases from V and 0 bases from J; bases unmatched to any gene: 3. The germline CDR1 and CDR2 sequences are MNHEY and SMNVEV (reference sequence). This CDR3 reads CASSGTESNYGYTF. Written as DNA, the CDR3 is TGTGCCAGCAGTGGGACAGAGTCTAACTATGGCTACACCTTC.

This clone was recorded only once. The chain is built from TRBV11-2 and TRBJ1-3; 7 nucleotides match TRBD1. J gave up 2 bases and V 4 bases, and 8 bases lay outside the gene matches. The CDR3 runs to 16 residues. CDR1 is SGHAT and CDR2 is FQNNGV in the germline V gene. CDR3 nucleotide sequence: TGTGCCAGCAGCTCCGCATCCGGACAGGCTGGAAACACCATATATTTT. Encoded protein: CASSSASGQAGNTIYF.

V gene TRBV5-4 combines with J gene TRBJ2-6; D possibly corresponds to TRBD1 (6 bases). Germline V lookup: CDR1 SGHNT, CDR2 YYREEE (reference sequence). This CDR3 region has 15 residues. V gave up 2 bases and J gave up 4 bases, with 10 bases separating them. CDR3 sequence (DNA): TGTGCCAGCAGCTTTAGGGGGTCGGGGGCCAACGTCCTGACTTTC. It translates to CASSFRGSGANVLTF.

V usage is TRBV10-3 and J usage is TRBJ1-2, with 7 bases that match TRBD1. The CDR3 covers 16 residues. Germline CDR1 reads ENHRY; CDR2 reads SYGVKD. V lost 0 bases and J lost 3; bases outside the gene matches: 7. This CDR3 reads CAISESKGQGDYGYTF. CDR3 DNA sequence: TGTGCCATCAGTGAGTCGAAGGGTCAGGGGGACTATGGCTACACCTTC.

The chain joins TRBV13 to TRBJ2-3, with TRBD2 as a possible D gene (6 bases). This CDR3 has 14 residues. Germline CDR1 and CDR2: PRHDT and FYEKMQ (reference sequence). Trimming left V 5 bases short and J 3 bases short, with 12 bases between. The CDR3 nucleotides read TGTGCCAGCAGCGGGCGGAGGGAAACAGATACGCAGTATTTT. It yields the protein CASSGRRETDTQYF.

The rearrangement links TRBV19 to TRBJ1-5; 8 nucleotides align to TRBD1. The CDR3 has 20 residues. The germline V gene encodes CDR1 LNHDA and CDR2 SQIVND (reference sequence). With 8 bases clipped from V and 1 base from J, the junction kept 22 bases outside the gene matches. The CDR3 region is CASEPGTGDFLGMSNQPQHF. DNA of the CDR3: TGTGCCAGTGAACCCGGGACAGGCGACTTTTTAGGTATGAGCAATCAGCCCCAGCATTTT.

This clone is a singleton in its sample. This chain joins TRBV7-9 and TRBJ1-6, with 7 positions matching TRBD1. The CDR3 is made up of 12 amino acids. J gave up 7 bases and V 8 bases, and 2 bases lay outside the gene matches. Germline CDR1 reads SEHNR; CDR2 reads FQNEAQ (reference sequence). The CDR3 region is CASGTVNSPLHF. The CDR3 bases are TGTGCCAGCGGGACAGTGAATTCACCCCTCCACTTT.

The chain joins TRBV11-2 to TRBJ1-1; D may be TRBD1 (5 bases). The CDR3 sequence is 15 residues long. Between the trimmed V and J ends, which lost 2 bases and 2 bases, there was a span of 12 bases. Germline CDR1 and CDR2: SGHAT and FQNNGV. The CDR3 sequence is CASSLFVTVNTEAFF. CDR3 DNA sequence: TGTGCCAGCAGCTTATTCGTGACAGTTAACACTGAAGCTTTCTTT.

The J gene is TRBJ2-5, the V gene TRBV10-3; D uncertain. CDR1 is ENHRY and CDR2 is SYGVKD in the germline V gene. The CDR3 spans 13 residues. Trimming left V 2 bases short and J 1 base short, with 5 bases between. The DNA for the CDR3 is TGTGCCATCAGTGAGGTCAGCCAAGAGACCCAGTACTTC. This translates into CAISEVSQETQYF.

J is TRBJ1-1 and V is TRBV7-6; 7 bases match TRBD1. The CDR3 spans 12 residues. In germline, CDR1 is SGHVS, CDR2 FNYEAQ. Trimming took 11 bases from V and 5 from J; bases not matched to a gene: 8. The CDR3: CAERGRGTEAFF. CDR3 DNA sequence: TGTGCCGAAAGGGGGCGCGGGACTGAAGCTTTCTTT.

As regards this clone: Other nucleotide sequences from this sample produce the same CDR3. This CDR3 is CASSLGGGTNEKLFF. As DNA, the CDR3 is TGTGCCAGCAGCTTGGGAGGGGGAACTAATGAAAAACTGTTTTTT. The rearrangement uses TRBV5-4 and TRBJ1-4; perhaps TRBD1 as D (6 bases). CDR3 length equals 15 residues. Trimming took 0 bases from V and 1 from J, leaving 7 bases between them. Germline CDR1 and CDR2: SGHNT and YYREEE (reference sequence).

The chain couples TRBV24-1 to TRBJ1-6; possible D gene TRBD1, 5 bases. V gave up 6 bases and J gave up 7 bases, with 15 bases separating them. The length of the CDR3 is 15 residues. Germline assignment: CDR1 KGHDR and CDR2 SFDVKD. CDR3 nucleotide sequence: TGTGCCACCAGTCCCCTCGGGGGGTACAATTCACCCCTCCACTTT. Translating it yields CATSPLGGYNSPLHF.

V gene TRBV7-8 combines with J gene TRBJ1-2; no clear D. CDR1 SGHVS and CDR2 FQNEAQ come from the germline V gene. V lost 5 bases and J 6 bases, leaving 16 bases between the germline ends. This CDR3 comprises 14 residues. The CDR3 coding sequence is TGTGCCAGCAGCGGACTCGGGAGCTTGGATGGCTACACCTTC. It translates to CASSGLGSLDGYTF.

CDR3: CASKLQGIPEAFF. The CDR3 nucleotides are TGTGCCAGTAAACTACAGGGTATTCCTGAAGCTTTCTTT. The gene calls are TRBV2 and TRBJ1-1, with D possibly being TRBD1 (6 bases). Germline V gene data show CDR1 as SNHLY and CDR2 as FYNNEI. The length of the CDR3 is 13 residues. V lost 9 bases to trimming and J lost 6 bases, with 17 bases between them. Together with reference TRBV2 and TRBJ1-1, the CDR3 gives the full variable domain: EPEVTQTPSHQVTQMGQEVILRCVPISNHLYFYWYRQILGQKVEFLVSFYNNEISEKSEIFDDQFSVERPDGSNFTLKIRSTKLEDSAMYFCASKLQGIPEAFFGQGTRLTVV.

This chain links TRBV29-1 with TRBJ2-3; D is ambiguous. Germline CDR1 reads SQVTM; CDR2 reads ANQGSEA. The CDR3 sequence is 11 residues long. V was cut by 7 bases and J by 2 bases, with 7 bases left in between. DNA of the CDR3: TGCAGCGCCCACTACACAGATACGCAGTATTTT. Amino acid sequence: CSAHYTDTQYF.

The rearrangement uses TRBV2 and TRBJ2-1; 10 bases agree with TRBD2. CDR3 length equals 14 residues. V was pared by 7 bases and J by 4 bases, with 4 bases of the junction left unmatched. From germline, CDR1 is SNHLY and CDR2 FYNNEI. The CDR3 sequence is CASKTSGLYNEQFF. The CDR3 DNA reads as TGTGCCAGCAAGACTAGCGGGCTTTACAATGAGCAGTTCTTC.

The chain joins TRBV18 to TRBJ1-3; D ambiguous. The V gene lost 2 bases and the J gene lost 0 bases, with 11 bases spanning the gap. CDR3 length: 16 residues. Per germline, CDR1 KGHSH and CDR2 LQKENI. The CDR3 DNA reads TGTGCCAGCTCACCAGTCCCGGTTACCTCTGGAAACACCATATATTTT. Protein product: CASSPVPVTSGNTIYF.

This clone occurred many times. The V call is TRBV20-1, the J call TRBJ2-5; no firm D call. This CDR3 has 11 amino acids. V was trimmed by 4 bases and J by 3 bases, leaving 6 bases between them. Germline CDR1 and CDR2: DFQATT and SNEGSKA (reference sequence). The CDR3: CSAIPKETQYF. Written as DNA, the CDR3 is TGCAGTGCTATCCCTAAAGAGACCCAGTACTTC.

The chain couples TRBV18 to TRBJ2-3; 8 bases fit TRBD2. In germline, CDR1 is KGHSH, CDR2 LQKENI. V shed 4 bases and J 2 bases; nucleotides not matched to a gene: 8. The CDR3 runs to 16 residues. The CDR3 DNA reads TGTGCCAGCTCACTAGAGGTAGCGGGGTCCACAGATACGCAGTATTTT. Translated, it gives CASSLEVAGSTDTQYF.

The V gene is TRBV5-1, the J gene TRBJ1-4, with 7 nucleotides matching TRBD1. The V gene end was trimmed by 0 bases and the J gene end by 8 bases; junction bases not matched to a gene: 4. The CDR3 runs to 14 residues. CDR1 and CDR2 from the germline V gene are SGHRS and YFSETQ. CDR3 region: CASSLEGGREKLFF. The CDR3 coding sequence is TGCGCCAGCAGCTTGGAAGGGGGCCGGGAAAAACTGTTTTTT.

The chain recombines TRBV7-6 with TRBJ2-3, with 7 bases lining up with TRBD2. Germline CDR1 SGHVS, CDR2 FNYEAQ. The CDR3 length is 16 residues. V lost 5 bases, J lost 0 bases, and 8 bases stayed unmatched. The CDR3 region is CASSRLADLSTDTQYF. The DNA of the CDR3 is TGTGCCAGCAGCCGGCTAGCGGATCTTAGCACAGATACGCAGTATTTT.

The genes are TRBV6-6 and TRBJ2-7; D unresolved. The CDR3 is 12 amino acids. The germline V gene has CDR1 MNHNY and CDR2 SVGAGI (reference sequence). The V gene lost 5 bases and the J gene lost 6 bases, with 11 bases spanning the gap. The CDR3 loop reads CASSQITGEQYV. Here the CDR3 DNA reads TGTGCCAGCAGTCAGATTACGGGCGAGCAGTACGTC.

The chain recombines TRBV10-2 with TRBJ1-2; D perhaps matches TRBD1 (5 bases). This CDR3 contains 15 residues. V was pared by 6 bases and J by 4 bases, with 18 bases between. In germline, CDR1 is WSHSY, CDR2 SAAADI. In DNA, the CDR3 is TGCGCCAGCAGGGGGGGTAAGAGGGATCCCTATGGCTACACCTTC. Protein: CASRGGKRDPYGYTF.

V and J are TRBV7-9 and TRBJ1-1; D is possibly TRBD1 (6 bases). This CDR3 comprises 14 residues. The V end lost 5 bases, the J end lost 1 base, and 11 bases lay between the germline ends. Germline V gene lookup returns CDR1 SEHNR and CDR2 FQNEAQ (reference sequence). The CDR3 sequence is CASSADSTNTEAFF. CDR3 DNA sequence: TGTGCCAGCAGCGCGGACAGCACGAACACTGAAGCTTTCTTT.